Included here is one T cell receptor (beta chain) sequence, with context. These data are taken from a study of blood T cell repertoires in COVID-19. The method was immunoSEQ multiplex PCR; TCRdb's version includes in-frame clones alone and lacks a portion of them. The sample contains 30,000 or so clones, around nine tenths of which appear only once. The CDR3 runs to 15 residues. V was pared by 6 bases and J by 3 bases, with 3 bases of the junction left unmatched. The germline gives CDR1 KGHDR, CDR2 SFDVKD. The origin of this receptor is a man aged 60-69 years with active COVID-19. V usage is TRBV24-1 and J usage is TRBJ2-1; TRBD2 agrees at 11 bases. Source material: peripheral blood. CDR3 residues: CATSTGTSGYNEQFF. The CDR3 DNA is TGTGCCACCAGTACAGGGACTAGCGGCTACAATGAGCAGTTCTTC.